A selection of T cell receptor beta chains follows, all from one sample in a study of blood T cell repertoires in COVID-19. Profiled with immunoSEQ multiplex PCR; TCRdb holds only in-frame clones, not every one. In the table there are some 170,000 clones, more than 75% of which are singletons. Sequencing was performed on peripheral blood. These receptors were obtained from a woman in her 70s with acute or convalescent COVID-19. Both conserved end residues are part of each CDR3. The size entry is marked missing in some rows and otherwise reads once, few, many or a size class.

CDR3aa: CASSLSGEGGYTF; v_gene: TRBV7-2; j_gene: TRBJ1-2; abundance: .
CDR3aa: CASSRRQGNNEQFF; v_gene: TRBV28; j_gene: TRBJ2-1; abundance: once
CDR3aa: CASSRDRWNNEKLFF; v_gene: TRBV5-4; j_gene: TRBJ1-4; abundance: .
CDR3aa: CASSDSGQSNEQFF; v_gene: TRBV2; j_gene: TRBJ2-1; abundance: .
CDR3aa: CASRKDRGEVNEQFF; v_gene: TRBV2; j_gene: TRBJ2-1; abundance: .
CDR3aa: CASSLAQGQGYTF; v_gene: TRBV5-1; j_gene: TRBJ1-2; abundance: many
CDR3aa: CAISRDLLSYEQYF; v_gene: TRBV10-3; j_gene: TRBJ2-7; abundance: .
CDR3aa: CAWSFLAGPDTQYF; v_gene: TRBV30; j_gene: TRBJ2-3; abundance: .
CDR3aa: CAWAIGNYGYTF; v_gene: TRBV30; j_gene: TRBJ1-2; abundance: .
CDR3aa: CASSFKTNTEAFF; v_gene: TRBV12-3/TRBV12-4; j_gene: TRBJ1-1; abundance: .
CDR3aa: CASSLTGQGWGGYTF; v_gene: TRBV28; j_gene: TRBJ1-2; abundance: .
CDR3aa: CATRGGSGEQFF; v_gene: TRBV7-8; j_gene: TRBJ2-1; abundance: .
CDR3aa: CAWSSTGSGYTF; v_gene: TRBV30; j_gene: TRBJ1-2; abundance: .
CDR3aa: CASSYGLTSGRPDGYF; v_gene: TRBV6-6; j_gene: TRBJ2-7; abundance: .
CDR3aa: CASSHGAGGMMGYTF; v_gene: TRBV5-4; j_gene: TRBJ1-2; abundance: once
CDR3aa: CASSFRVNNQPQHF; v_gene: TRBV7-2; j_gene: TRBJ1-5; abundance: .
CDR3aa: CASSQGFHTEAFF; v_gene: TRBV6-2/TRBV6-3; j_gene: TRBJ1-1; abundance: .
CDR3aa: CASSLNRGQYSPLHF; v_gene: TRBV5-1; j_gene: TRBJ1-6; abundance: .
CDR3aa: CASSVGHTGGGNTIYF; v_gene: TRBV9; j_gene: TRBJ1-3; abundance: .
CDR3aa: CATSRDRTGVYNEQFF; v_gene: TRBV15; j_gene: TRBJ2-1; abundance: .
CDR3aa: CASSSLGGADTQYF; v_gene: TRBV9; j_gene: TRBJ2-3; abundance: .
CDR3aa: CASSQETHENQPQHF; v_gene: TRBV4-2; j_gene: TRBJ1-5; abundance: .
CDR3aa: CATSRDTGDNEKLFF; v_gene: TRBV15; j_gene: TRBJ1-4; abundance: .
CDR3aa: CASSSILVSRDEKLFF; v_gene: TRBV19; j_gene: TRBJ1-4; abundance: .
CDR3aa: CAWDRGTGSKETQYF; v_gene: TRBV30; j_gene: TRBJ2-5; abundance: .
CDR3aa: CASSFRLAGGYEQFF; v_gene: TRBV7-2; j_gene: TRBJ2-1; abundance: .
CDR3aa: CASSFGTGVQETQYF; v_gene: TRBV7-9; j_gene: TRBJ2-5; abundance: .
CDR3aa: CASSSGQGALYYGYTF; v_gene: TRBV5-5; j_gene: TRBJ1-2; abundance: .
CDR3aa: CASSRRDRGGYTF; v_gene: TRBV7-8; j_gene: TRBJ1-2; abundance: few
CDR3aa: CAWRIQGRFTEAFF; v_gene: TRBV30; j_gene: TRBJ1-1; abundance: .
CDR3aa: CASSIDQGWYSNQPQHF; v_gene: TRBV19; j_gene: TRBJ1-5; abundance: .
CDR3aa: CARALGTNYTEAFF; v_gene: TRBV21-1; j_gene: TRBJ1-1; abundance: .
CDR3aa: CASSHSRGYTF; v_gene: TRBV6-2/TRBV6-3; j_gene: TRBJ1-2; abundance: .
CDR3aa: CASSYSGAQIGKLFF; v_gene: TRBV6-5; j_gene: TRBJ1-4; abundance: .
CDR3aa: CARGRLNTEAFF; v_gene: TRBV9; j_gene: TRBJ1-1; abundance: .
CDR3aa: CSVEDVGLRGFGTEAFF; v_gene: TRBV29-1; j_gene: TRBJ1-1; abundance: .
CDR3aa: CSASRGPSYNEQFF; v_gene: TRBV20-1; j_gene: TRBJ2-1; abundance: .
CDR3aa: CASSYGLAADTQYF; v_gene: TRBV6-2/TRBV6-3; j_gene: TRBJ2-3; abundance: once
CDR3aa: CAISEGTSGGQGEQFF; v_gene: TRBV10-3; j_gene: TRBJ2-1; abundance: .
CDR3aa: CASSYSGTPTFDTQYF; v_gene: TRBV6-6; j_gene: TRBJ2-3; abundance: .
CDR3aa: CATSDALGGNEQFF; v_gene: TRBV24-1; j_gene: TRBJ2-1; abundance: .
CDR3aa: CASSQDPKVGTPGHSAYGYTF; v_gene: TRBV4-1; j_gene: TRBJ1-2; abundance: .
CDR3aa: CASSSSGTDYNSPLHF; v_gene: TRBV13; j_gene: TRBJ1-6; abundance: .
CDR3aa: CASSLGSGSLVEQFF; v_gene: TRBV5-4; j_gene: TRBJ2-1; abundance: .
CDR3aa: CASSQGRLETQYF; v_gene: TRBV4-1; j_gene: TRBJ2-5; abundance: .
CDR3aa: CASSGDMLPYNEQFF; v_gene: TRBV9; j_gene: TRBJ2-1; abundance: .
CDR3aa: CASSLARIYEQYF; v_gene: TRBV7-2; j_gene: TRBJ2-7; abundance: .
CDR3aa: CASSPGAEPSPEAFF; v_gene: TRBV18; j_gene: TRBJ1-1; abundance: .
CDR3aa: CSVESAGKYEQFF; v_gene: TRBV29-1; j_gene: TRBJ2-1; abundance: .
CDR3aa: CASSSLRAGGPNTGELFF; v_gene: TRBV6-2/TRBV6-3; j_gene: TRBJ2-2; abundance: .
CDR3aa: CASSVGQGLGSSYEQYF; v_gene: TRBV6-2/TRBV6-3; j_gene: TRBJ2-7; abundance: .
CDR3aa: CASSGTTSGNTIYF; v_gene: TRBV9; j_gene: TRBJ1-3; abundance: .
CDR3aa: CASSSGLAGYNEQFF; v_gene: TRBV3-1/TRBV3-2; j_gene: TRBJ2-1; abundance: .
CDR3aa: CASSTGQGNYGYTF; v_gene: TRBV19; j_gene: TRBJ1-2; abundance: .
CDR3aa: CASSLGQAADTQYF; v_gene: TRBV7-2; j_gene: TRBJ2-3; abundance: once
CDR3aa: CAIRGLAGKSTDTQYF; v_gene: TRBV10-3; j_gene: TRBJ2-3; abundance: .
CDR3aa: CASSECDSPSYEQYF; v_gene: TRBV25-1; j_gene: TRBJ2-7; abundance: few
CDR3aa: CASNPDSNTEAFF; v_gene: TRBV19; j_gene: TRBJ1-1; abundance: .